The source of this T cell receptor beta chain is a study of blood T cell repertoires in COVID-19. Per the authors' pipeline: Using reference gene primer amplification, nucleated cell counts were estimated. Libraries were prepared by immunoSEQ multiplex PCR; TCRdb keeps only in-frame clonotypes and omits some of them. V and J calls and clone size are copied from that table; D and trimming were computed from the DNA. The sample holds around 60,000 clones; around 67% are singletons and the top ten take around 18%. Trimming shortened V by 4 bases and J by 4 bases, and 17 bases separated the two germline ends. CDR3 size: 15 residues.

J is TRBJ1-2 and V is TRBV5-3; no firm D call. TRBV5-3 is an open reading frame, and its role is uncertain. Sequenced sample: peripheral blood. This clonotype was sampled from a woman between 50 and 59 years old with active or convalescent COVID-19. The CDR3 nucleotides are TGTGCCAGAAGCAACCCGACGCGGGCAGGCTATGGCTACACCTTC. Translated: CARSNPTRAGYGYTF.